Shown below are 11 T cell receptor beta chains from a single sample sequenced in a study of blood T cell repertoires in COVID-19. The repertoire was sequenced with immunoSEQ multiplex PCR; TCRdb's copy has only in-frame clones and lacks some. The sample holds roughly 250,000 clones, more than 70% seen once. Sequencing was performed on peripheral blood. The receptors stem from a woman between 40 and 50 years old who had recovered from COVID-19.

This clone was recorded only once. The chain combines TRBV5-6 with TRBJ2-7, with D perhaps TRBD2 (5 bases). Looked up from germline, CDR1 is SGHDT and CDR2 is YYEEEE. This CDR3 comprises 13 residues. V shed 2 bases and J shed 7 bases, with 13 bases lying between them. CDR3 sequence (DNA): TGTGCCAGCAGCTTCACACCCCGGAGGGAGCAGTACTTC. Its protein is CASSFTPRREQYF.

This chain links TRBV27 with TRBJ2-5; D is unclear. CDR1 is MNHEY and CDR2 is SMNVEV in the germline V gene (reference sequence). Trimming cost V 5 bases and J 5 bases, with 12 bases left between them. The CDR3 totals 13 residues. The CDR3 DNA is TGTGCCAGCAGTCACGACCACGGGGAGACCCAGTACTTC. It is translated as CASSHDHGETQYF.

This chain connects TRBV3-1 (or the pseudogene TRBV3-2) to TRBJ2-2, with 14 nucleotides matching TRBD2. In germline, CDR1 is LGHDT, CDR2 YNNKEL (reference sequence). V shed 3 bases, J shed 6 bases, and the junction held 6 bases outside the gene matches. The length of the CDR3 is 17 residues. The chain's CDR3 is CASSHGTSGSGAGELFF. As DNA, the CDR3 is TGTGCCAGCAGCCACGGGACTAGCGGGAGTGGGGCCGGGGAGCTGTTTTTT.

V and J are TRBV5-1 and TRBJ1-2; 10 bases agree with TRBD1. The CDR3 has 13 residues. V trimming: 4 bases; J trimming: 6 bases; junction bases outside the gene matches: 3. In germline, CDR1 is SGHRS, CDR2 YFSETQ. This CDR3 is CASSRGQGDGYTF. The DNA of the CDR3 is TGCGCCAGCAGCCGCGGACAGGGGGATGGCTACACCTTC.

The genes are TRBV12-3 or TRBV12-4 and TRBJ1-1; D uncertain. Trimming shortened V by 8 bases and J by 3 bases, and 10 bases separated the two germline ends. The CDR3 is 12 amino acids. CDR3 nucleotides: TGTGCCAGCCATCCCGGGTACACTGAAGCTTTCTTT. Protein: CASHPGYTEAFF.

The rearrangement uses TRBV3-1 (or the pseudogene TRBV3-2) and TRBJ2-7, with 9 bases matching TRBD2. V lost 0 bases and J lost 2; bases outside the gene matches: 8. CDR3 length equals 17 residues. Germline V gene lookup returns CDR1 LGHDT and CDR2 YNNKEL (reference sequence). In DNA form, the CDR3 reads TGTGCCAGCAGCCAAGATTCCTGGACTAGCGCAACCTACGAGCAGTACTTC. The encoded protein is CASSQDSWTSATYEQYF.

The chain is built from TRBV19 and TRBJ1-1; D perhaps matches TRBD1 (6 bases). Germline V gene lookup returns CDR1 LNHDA and CDR2 SQIVND (reference sequence). The CDR3 consists of 13 residues. Trimming took off 7 bases at V and 1 base at J, with 10 bases between the two ends. CDR3 region: CASMGAPNTEAFF. In nucleotides, the CDR3 is TGTGCCAGTATGGGGGCACCGAACACTGAAGCTTTCTTT.

The chain combines TRBV14 with TRBJ2-1; 10 positions agree with TRBD2. CDR1 and CDR2 from the germline V gene are SGHDN and FVKESK. The CDR3 is 16 residues long. V lost 3 bases and J lost 3; bases outside the gene matches: 5. The DNA for the CDR3 is TGTGCCAGCAGCCAGCTAGCGGGGGCTTACTACAATGAGCAGTTCTTC. Translation gives CASSQLAGAYYNEQFF.

The chain joins TRBV2 to TRBJ2-1; tentative D call: TRBD1 (6 bases). The germline CDR1 and CDR2 sequences are SNHLY and FYNNEI. The CDR3 consists of 15 residues. V gave up 1 base and J gave up 3 bases, with 10 bases separating them. CDR3 coding DNA: TGTGCCAGCAGTGAAGACAGGGCGAGCTACAATGAGCAGTTCTTC. Its protein is CASSEDRASYNEQFF.

The gene calls are TRBV30 and TRBJ2-3, with a tentative D call TRBD2 (7 bases). The CDR3 spans 13 residues. Trimming pared 0 bases from V and 6 bases from J, leaving 10 bases between. Germline V CDR1 and CDR2: GTSNPN, SVGIG (reference sequence). For the CDR3, the DNA is TGTGCCTGGAGTGTGGGGGGGGCGGATACGCAGTATTTT. It is translated as CAWSVGGADTQYF.

The chain combines TRBV11-3 with TRBJ2-1; 12 nucleotides line up with TRBD2. V dropped 5 bases and J dropped 1; count of bases not matched to a gene: 15. CDR1 SGHNT and CDR2 YENEEA come from the germline V gene. CDR3 size: 20 residues. The CDR3 sequence: CASSRPSGRAVSRSYNEQFF. The CDR3 DNA reads TGTGCCAGCAGCCGACCTAGCGGGAGGGCGGTCTCAAGATCCTACAATGAGCAGTTCTTC.